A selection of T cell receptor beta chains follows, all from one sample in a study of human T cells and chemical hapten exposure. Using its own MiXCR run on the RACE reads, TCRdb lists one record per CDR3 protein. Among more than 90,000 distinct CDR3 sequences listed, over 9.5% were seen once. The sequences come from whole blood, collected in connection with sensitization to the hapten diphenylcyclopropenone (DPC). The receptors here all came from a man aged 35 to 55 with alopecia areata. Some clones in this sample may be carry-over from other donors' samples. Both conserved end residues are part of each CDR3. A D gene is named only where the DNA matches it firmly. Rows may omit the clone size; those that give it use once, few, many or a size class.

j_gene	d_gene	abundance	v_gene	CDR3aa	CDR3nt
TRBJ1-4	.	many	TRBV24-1	CATSVGEKLFF	TGTGCCACCAGTGTGGGCGAAAAACTGTTTTTT
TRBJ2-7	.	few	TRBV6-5	CASSYSGGTYEQYF	TGTGCCAGCAGTTACTCGGGCGGAACCTACGAGCAGTACTTC
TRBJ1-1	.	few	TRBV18	CASSPGLILGRGTEAFF	TGTGCCAGCTCACCTGGGCTTATCCTTGGTAGGGGGACTGAAGCTTTCTTT
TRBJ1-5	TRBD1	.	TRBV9	CASSQGQLSNQPQHF	TGTGCCAGCAGCCAGGGACAGTTAAGCAATCAGCCCCAGCATTTT
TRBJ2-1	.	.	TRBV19	CASSINRASYNEQFF	TGTGCCAGTAGTATCAACAGGGCTTCCTACAATGAGCAGTTCTTC
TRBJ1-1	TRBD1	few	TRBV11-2	CASSMTGGTEAFF	TGTGCCAGCAGCATGACAGGGGGCACTGAAGCTTTCTTT
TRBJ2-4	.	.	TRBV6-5	CASSYSQDRNIQYF	TGTGCCAGCAGTTACTCGCAGGACAGAAACATTCAGTACTTC
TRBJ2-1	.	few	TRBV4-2	CASSQGVGNEQFF	TGTGCCAGCAGCCAAGGGGTGGGCAATGAGCAGTTCTTC
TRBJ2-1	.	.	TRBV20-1	CSARLAGYGEQLF	TGCAGTGCTAGACTCGCAGGGTATGGTGAGCAGTTATTC
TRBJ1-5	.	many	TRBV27	CASRTGENQPQHF	TGTGCCAGCAGAACGGGGGAAAATCAGCCCCAGCATTTT
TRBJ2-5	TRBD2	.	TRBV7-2	CASSLVASGRGQETQYF	TGTGCCAGCAGCTTAGTCGCTAGCGGGAGGGGCCAAGAGACCCAGTACTTC
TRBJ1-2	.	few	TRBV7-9	CAGAGENYGYTF	TGCGCAGGGGCAGGCGAGAACTATGGCTACACCTTC
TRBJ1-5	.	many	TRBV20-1	CSATYKGSNQPQHF	TGCAGTGCTACCTATAAGGGGAGCAATCAGCCCCAGCATTTT
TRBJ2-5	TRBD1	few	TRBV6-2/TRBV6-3	CASSSGTARPQYF	TGTGCCAGCAGCTCCGGGACAGCGAGACCCCAGTACTTC
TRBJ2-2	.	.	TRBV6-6	CASSYLGSAGELFF	TGTGCCAGCAGTTATCTCGGGAGTGCCGGGGAGCTGTTTTTT
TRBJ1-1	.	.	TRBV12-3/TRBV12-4	CASSYGGRPEAEAFF	TGTGCCAGCAGTTACGGGGGACGTCCGGAAGCTGAAGCTTTCTTT
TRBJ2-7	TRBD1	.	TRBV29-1	CSVEITGASYEQYF	TGCAGCGTCGAAATAACAGGGGCCAGCTACGAGCAGTACTTC
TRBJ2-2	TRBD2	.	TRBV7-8	CASSLFSTSGSWGTGELFF	TGTGCCAGCAGCTTATTCTCGACTAGCGGGAGTTGGGGCACCGGGGAGCTGTTTTTT
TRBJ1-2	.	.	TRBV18	CASSPQRVGDYGYTF	TGTGCCAGCTCCCCCCAACGGGTGGGTGACTATGGCTACACCTTC
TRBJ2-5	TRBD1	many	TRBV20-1	CSAVPGQGSQETQYF	TGCAGTGCGGTTCCGGGACAGGGGTCCCAAGAGACCCAGTACTTC
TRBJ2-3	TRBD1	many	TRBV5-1	CASVYRGMDTDTQYF	TGCGCCAGCGTTTACAGGGGAATGGACACAGATACGCAGTATTTT
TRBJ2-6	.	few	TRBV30	CASDWAGANVLTF	TGTGCCTCGGACTGGGCTGGGGCCAACGTCCTGACTTTC
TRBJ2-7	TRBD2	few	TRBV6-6	CASRPGLAGVNEQYF	TGTGCCAGCAGACCGGGACTAGCGGGAGTTAATGAGCAGTACTTC
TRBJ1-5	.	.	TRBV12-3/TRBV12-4	CASSSRGVGNQPQHF	TGTGCCAGCAGTTCCCGCGGGGTTGGGAATCAGCCCCAGCATTTT
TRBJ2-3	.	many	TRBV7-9	CASSLTSHDSPRYTDTQYF	TGTGCCAGCAGCTTGACTAGTCACGATTCACCTCGGTACACAGATACGCAGTATTTT
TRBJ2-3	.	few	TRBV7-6	CAVTSTDTQYF	TGTGCCGTCACAAGCACAGATACGCAGTATTTT
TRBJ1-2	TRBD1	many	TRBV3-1	CASSLLTGKITF	TGTGCCAGCAGTCTTTTGACAGGGAAGATCACCTTC
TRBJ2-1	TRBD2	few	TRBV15	CATSRRLAGVGGDNEQFF	TGTGCCACCAGCAGACGCCTAGCGGGAGTAGGTGGGGACAATGAGCAGTTCTTC
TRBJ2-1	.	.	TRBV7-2	CASSLPLNNEQFF	TGTGCCAGCAGCTTACCCCTAAACAATGAGCAGTTCTTC
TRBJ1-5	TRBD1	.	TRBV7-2	CASSSVPGQNQPQHF	TGTGCCAGCAGCTCCGTCCCGGGACAGAATCAGCCCCAGCATTTT
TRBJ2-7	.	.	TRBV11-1	CASSVAAGSYEQYF	TGTGCCAGCAGCGTAGCCGCGGGTTCCTACGAGCAGTACTTC
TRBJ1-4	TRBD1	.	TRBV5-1	CASSWTGGTNEKLFF	TGCGCCAGCAGCTGGACAGGGGGAACTAATGAAAAACTGTTTTTT
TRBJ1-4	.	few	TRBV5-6	CASSANTGRVNEKLFF	TGTGCCAGCAGCGCAAATACGGGCAGGGTCAATGAAAAACTGTTTTTT
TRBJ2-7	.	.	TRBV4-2	CASSQEFRGTYEQYF	TGTGCCAGCAGCCAAGAGTTCAGGGGTACCTACGAGCAGTACTTC
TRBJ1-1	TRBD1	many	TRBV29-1	CSVSTGLNTEAFF	TGCAGCGTTTCGACAGGGTTGAACACTGAAGCTTTCTTT
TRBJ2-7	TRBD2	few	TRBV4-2	CASSSSGGAREQYF	TGTGCCAGCAGCTCATCCGGGGGGGCCCGGGAGCAGTACTTC
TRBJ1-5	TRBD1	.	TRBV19	CASSGGQGASQPQHF	TGTGCCAGTAGCGGAGGACAGGGGGCAAGTCAGCCCCAGCATTTT
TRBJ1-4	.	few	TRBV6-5	CASSSRTAGNEKLFF	TGTGCCAGCAGTTCTAGGACAGCAGGAAATGAAAAACTGTTTTTT
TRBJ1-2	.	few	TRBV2	CARGQNNYGYTF	TGTGCCAGAGGACAGAATAACTATGGCTACACCTTC
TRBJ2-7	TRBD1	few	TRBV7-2	CASSLAVIGTATYEQYF	TGTGCCAGCAGCTTAGCGGTAATTGGGACAGCTACCTACGAGCAGTACTTC
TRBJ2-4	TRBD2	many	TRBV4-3	CASSPGLAGVMRIDKNIQYF	TGCGCCAGCAGCCCCGGACTAGCGGGAGTCATGAGGATTGACAAAAACATTCAGTACTTC
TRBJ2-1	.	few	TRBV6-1	CASSELYEQFF	TGTGCCAGCAGTGAGCTCTATGAGCAGTTCTTC
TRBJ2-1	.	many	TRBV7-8	CASSLGPGTSSYNEQFF	TGTGCCAGCAGCTTGGGTCCCGGGACTTCCTCCTACAATGAGCAGTTCTTC
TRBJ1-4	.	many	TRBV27	CASSFVGNGEKLFF	TGTGCCAGCAGTTTTGTAGGGAATGGGGAAAAACTGTTTTTT
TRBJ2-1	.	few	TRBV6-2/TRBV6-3	CASSYSPESSYNEQFF	TGTGCCAGCAGTTACTCGCCAGAGAGCTCCTACAATGAGCAGTTCTTC
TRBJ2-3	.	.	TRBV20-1	CSALSLWRDTDTQYF	TGCAGTGCTCTCTCACTCTGGCGGGACACAGATACGCAGTATTTT
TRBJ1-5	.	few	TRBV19	CASSRYDSNQPQHF	TGTGCCAGTAGTCGGTATGACAGCAATCAGCCCCAGCATTTT
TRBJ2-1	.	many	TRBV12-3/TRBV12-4	CASSSRDFSYNEQFF	TGTGCCAGCAGTTCCCGGGACTTCTCCTACAATGAGCAGTTCTTC
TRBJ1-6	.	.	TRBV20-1	CSASPDRFNSPLHF	TGCAGTGCGTCCCCGGACAGATTTAATTCACCCCTCCACTTT
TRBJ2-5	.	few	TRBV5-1	CASSLRGNRQETQYF	TGCGCCAGCAGCTTGAGGGGTAACCGCCAAGAGACCCAGTACTTC
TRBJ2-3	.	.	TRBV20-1	CSARDGRVEVTQYF	TGCAGTGCTAGAGATGGCAGGGTTGAAGTTACGCAGTATTTT
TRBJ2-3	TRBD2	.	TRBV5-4	CASSGGLAGTDTQYF	TGTGCCAGCAGCGGAGGACTAGCGGGCACAGATACGCAGTATTTT